These 14 T cell receptor beta chains were sequenced from one sample in a study of blood T cell repertoires in COVID-19. Clones were read by immunoSEQ multiplex PCR, and TCRdb kept only the in-frame ones, dropping some. The table includes under 500,000 clones, approximately 90% detected once. Sample: peripheral blood. These receptor sequences come from a woman in her thirties with acute or convalescent COVID-19.

The rearrangement links TRBV12-3 or TRBV12-4 to TRBJ2-3; D remains ambiguous. V gave up 4 bases and J gave up 7 bases, with 12 bases separating them. The CDR3 contains 13 residues. In nucleotides, the CDR3 is TGTGCCAGCAGTTATGGCCGGAGCAATACGCAGTATTTT. Translation gives CASSYGRSNTQYF.

The chain combines TRBV3-1 (or the pseudogene TRBV3-2) with TRBJ1-1; no firm D call. Between the trimmed V and J ends, which lost 0 bases and 4 bases, there was a span of 15 bases. The CDR3 loop spans 16 amino acids. The germline V gene encodes CDR1 LGHDT and CDR2 YNNKEL (reference sequence). The CDR3 here is CASSQDSGSGSTEAFF. DNA for the CDR3: TGTGCCAGCAGCCAAGATTCGGGTAGTGGTTCCACTGAAGCTTTCTTT.

This chain uses TRBV3-1 (or the pseudogene TRBV3-2) with TRBJ2-1; no firm D call. Deletions cut 4 bases from V and 8 bases from J, with 9 bases between. Looked up from germline, CDR1 is LGHDT and CDR2 is YNNKEL (reference sequence). This CDR3 contains 12 residues. CDR3 nucleotide sequence: TGTGCCAGCAGCCGCTCTACCTATGAGCAGTTCTTC. Translated: CASSRSTYEQFF.

The chain carries TRBV5-6 and TRBJ1-3; TRBD1 might be the D (6 bases). The CDR3 is 15 residues long. V was shortened by 5 bases and J by 0 bases, with 12 bases between the two germline ends. The germline V gene encodes CDR1 SGHDT and CDR2 YYEEEE. DNA of the CDR3: TGTGCCAGCAGTTTTAGGGGGTCCTCTGGAAACACCATATATTTT. Protein sequence: CASSFRGSSGNTIYF.

The chain has TRBV14 and TRBJ2-1, with D maybe TRBD2 (7 bases). Germline V gene lookup returns CDR1 SGHDN and CDR2 FVKESK. With 0 bases removed from V and 9 bases from J, the gap between germline ends came to 30 bases. CDR3 length: 20 amino acids. The CDR3, as DNA: TGTGCCAGCAGCCAAGATGCAAAGTTGCTTCGGGGGGCCCTTGGGAGTGAGCAGTTCTTC. Its translation: CASSQDAKLLRGALGSEQFF.

This chain connects TRBV2 to TRBJ1-6; TRBD1 matches 7 bases. The germline V gene encodes CDR1 SNHLY and CDR2 FYNNEI. The CDR3 is made up of 14 amino acids. Trimming cost V 3 bases and J 5 bases; bases outside gene matches: 1. The CDR3 loop is CASSDTGDNSPLHF. The CDR3 coding sequence is TGTGCCAGCAGTGATACAGGGGATAATTCACCCCTCCACTTT.

This clone was picked up one time. The rearrangement uses TRBV19 and TRBJ2-7; perhaps TRBD1 as D (7 bases). The CDR3 sequence is 14 residues long. With 6 bases removed from V and 5 bases from J, the gap between germline ends came to 17 bases. CDR1 and CDR2 (germline): LNHDA, SQIVND (reference sequence). The CDR3 loop reads CASSLWGRGDEQYF. The DNA for the CDR3 is TGTGCCAGTAGCCTCTGGGGCAGGGGGGACGAGCAGTACTTC.

V is TRBV12-3 or TRBV12-4 and J is TRBJ1-5; D is unclear. V lost 6 bases and J 6 bases, leaving 12 bases between the germline ends. The CDR3 sequence is 13 residues long. In DNA form, the CDR3 reads TGTGCCAGCAGCCAACAGTCGGCTCAGCCCCAGCATTTT. Protein sequence: CASSQQSAQPQHF.

The CDR3 nucleotides are TGTGCCAGCAGACGGACAGGGTGGGTCTATGGCTACACCTTC. Its protein product is CASRRTGWVYGYTF. The chain joins TRBV11-2 to TRBJ1-2; 8 nucleotides match TRBD1. Trimming removed 6 bases from V and 4 bases from J; junction bases left unmatched: 7. The germline CDR1 and CDR2 sequences are SGHAT and FQNNGV. CDR3 length: 14 amino acids.

The chain carries TRBV3-1 (or the pseudogene TRBV3-2) and TRBJ1-2, with D perhaps matching TRBD1 (6 bases). Germline V gene data show CDR1 as LGHDT and CDR2 as YNNKEL (reference sequence). This CDR3 has 16 amino acids. The V gene lost 1 base and the J gene lost 0 bases, with 12 bases spanning the gap. This CDR3 reads CASSQGRTGSNYGYTF. In DNA, the CDR3 is TGTGCCAGCAGCCAAGGTCGCACAGGGTCTAACTATGGCTACACCTTC.

The rearrangement uses TRBV10-3 and TRBJ2-7, with TRBD1 identical over 7 bases. The junction had 7 bases not matched to a gene; V was cut back by 8 bases and J by 0 bases. Germline CDR1 is ENHRY and CDR2 is SYGVKD. This CDR3 contains 14 residues. CDR3 in amino acids: CAIHGDSGSYEQYF. In DNA, the CDR3 is TGTGCCATCCATGGGGACAGCGGCTCCTACGAGCAGTACTTC.

Here the CDR3 DNA reads TGCGCCAGCAGCTCAGGGACATTTGAGCAGTTCTTC. Protein: CASSSGTFEQFF. This chain joins TRBV5-1 and TRBJ2-1; TRBD1 is a possible D gene (6 bases). The CDR3 runs to 12 residues. With 3 bases removed from V and 9 bases from J, the gap between germline ends came to 10 bases. Germline CDR1 reads SGHRS; CDR2 reads YFSETQ.

This chain uses TRBV5-1 with TRBJ1-6; tentatively, D is TRBD1 (5 bases). The germline V gene encodes CDR1 SGHRS and CDR2 YFSETQ. The length of the CDR3 is 14 residues. V was cut by 4 bases and J by 4 bases, with 9 bases left in between. The CDR3 loop reads CASSESGYNSPLHF. CDR3 sequence (DNA): TGCGCCAGCAGCGAGTCAGGGTATAATTCACCCCTCCACTTT. Together with reference TRBV5-1 and TRBJ1-6, the CDR3 gives the full variable domain: KAGVTQTPRYLIKTRGQQVTLSCSPISGHRSVSWYQQTPGQGLQFLFEYFSETQRNKGNFPGRFSGRQFSNSRSEMNVSTLELGDSALYLCASSESGYNSPLHFGNGTRLTVT.

The chain has TRBV5-1 and TRBJ1-1; possibly TRBD1 for D (5 bases). The CDR3 length is 13 residues. The V and J ends lost 4 bases and 2 bases respectively, with 9 bases between them. Germline V lookup: CDR1 SGHRS, CDR2 YFSETQ. CDR3 sequence reads: CASSETENTEAFF. CDR3 nucleotide sequence: TGCGCCAGCAGCGAGACAGAAAACACTGAAGCTTTCTTT.